A single sample gave rise to the 4 T cell receptor beta chains below, sequenced in a study of CD8 T cells in Susac syndrome. When the RNA was reverse transcribed, random hexamers were used with an input of roughly 0.5 to 1 ug. TCRdb redid the calling of the immunoSEQ multiplex PCR reads with MiXCR, one entry per CDR3 protein. The table records some 250,000 distinct CDR3 sequences, 95% to 97% of them present only once. Sequencing input: CD4+ T cells from PBMCs. Receptors originate from a human donor with Susac syndrome.

The chain has TRBV12-3 or TRBV12-4 and TRBJ2-1; possible D gene TRBD1, 6 bases. The CDR3 contains 12 residues. Trimming shortened V by 7 bases and J by 9 bases, and 13 bases separated the two germline ends. The CDR3 is CASIGGLGEQFF. The CDR3 coding sequence is TGTGCCAGCATTGGGGGCCTCGGTGAGCAGTTCTTC.

The chain employs TRBV29-1 and TRBJ1-2; D may be TRBD1 (5 bases). Germline V gene data show CDR1 as SQVTM and CDR2 as ANQGSEA. The CDR3 is 13 residues long. Trimming removed 6 bases at V and 3 bases at J, with 14 bases between. The CDR3 nucleotides are TGCAGCGTCCAAGGGGAGACAGACTATGGCTACACCTTC. Protein product: CSVQGETDYGYTF. The whole variable domain, remainder taken from reference TRBV29-1 and TRBJ1-2, is SAVISQKPSRDICQRGTSLTIQCQVDSQVTMMFWYRQQPGQSLTLIATANQGSEATYESGFVIDKFPISRPNLTFSTLTVSNMSPEDSSIYLCSVQGETDYGYTFGSGTRLTVV.

CDR3 in DNA: TGTGCCAGCAGCCGTTCGACTAGCGGGAGTGTGGATACGCAGTATTTT. It is translated as CASSRSTSGSVDTQYF. This chain links TRBV12-3 or TRBV12-4 with TRBJ2-3, with 12 bases lining up with TRBD2. CDR3 length: 16 amino acids. With V trimmed by 6 bases and J by 6 bases, 10 bases remained unmatched.

The chain is built from TRBV7-8 and TRBJ1-5; no firm D call. Trimming took off 5 bases at V and 7 bases at J, with 12 bases between the two ends. The length of the CDR3 is 13 residues. The germline gives CDR1 SGHVS, CDR2 FQNEAQ. The CDR3 region is CASSADVQQPQHF. The CDR3, as DNA: TGTGCCAGCAGCGCGGACGTTCAACAGCCCCAGCATTTT.